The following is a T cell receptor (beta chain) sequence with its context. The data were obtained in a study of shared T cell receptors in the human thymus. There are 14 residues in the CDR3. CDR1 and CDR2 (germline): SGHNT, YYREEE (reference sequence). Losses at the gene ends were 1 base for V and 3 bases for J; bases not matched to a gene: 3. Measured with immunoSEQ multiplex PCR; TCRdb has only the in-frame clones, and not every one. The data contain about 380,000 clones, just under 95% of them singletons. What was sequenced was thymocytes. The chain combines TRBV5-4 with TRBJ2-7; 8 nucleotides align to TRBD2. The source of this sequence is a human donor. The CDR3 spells CASSLSAGGYEQYF. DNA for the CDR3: TGTGCCAGCAGCTTGTCCGCGGGAGGCTACGAGCAGTACTTC.